The 2 T cell receptor beta chains below were found in one sample sequenced in a study of T cells in tuberculosis. Produced via immunoSEQ multiplex PCR; TCRdb's table is partial and in-frame only. The table has tens of thousands of clones, about 85% seen once. The time point denotes: new active TB diagnosis, blood taken before or within 7 days of starting treatment. Source: PBMCs, taken at tuberculosis diagnosis. These TCRs come from an adult with tuberculosis.

The chain carries TRBV28 and TRBJ1-1, with TRBD1 identical over 11 bases. Trimming cost V 5 bases and J 1 base; bases outside gene matches: 3. The length of the CDR3 is 15 residues. The germline gives CDR1 MDHEN, CDR2 SYDVKM. For the CDR3, the DNA is TGTGCCAGCAGTGGACAGGGGGCGGGGAACACTGAAGCTTTCTTT. Its protein is CASSGQGAGNTEAFF.

The chain combines TRBV7-2 with TRBJ2-5, with D possibly being TRBD2 (5 bases). Trimming removed 4 bases from V and 7 bases from J, with 16 bases in between. The CDR3 covers 14 residues. CDR1 SGHTA and CDR2 FQGNSA come from the germline V gene. CDR3 sequence: CASSSGEWGGTQYF. In nucleotides, the CDR3 is TGTGCCAGCAGCTCTGGGGAGTGGGGTGGGACCCAGTACTTC.